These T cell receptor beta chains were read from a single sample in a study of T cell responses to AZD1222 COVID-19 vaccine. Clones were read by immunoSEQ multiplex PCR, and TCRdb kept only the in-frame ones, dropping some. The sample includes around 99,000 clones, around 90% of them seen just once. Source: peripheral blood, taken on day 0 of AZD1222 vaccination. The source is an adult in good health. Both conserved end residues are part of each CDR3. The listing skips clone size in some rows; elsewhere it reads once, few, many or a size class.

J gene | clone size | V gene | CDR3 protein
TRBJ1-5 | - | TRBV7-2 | CASSGLLNQPQHF
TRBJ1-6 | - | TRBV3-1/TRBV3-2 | CASSPLPGPHNSPLHF
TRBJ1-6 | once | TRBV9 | CASSPQDRSSYNSPLHF
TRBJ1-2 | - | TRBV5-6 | CASSWLGGSGYTF
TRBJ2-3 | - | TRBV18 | CASSRTGDTDTQYF
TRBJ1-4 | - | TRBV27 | CASSRSDGEGPGLNWGEKLFF
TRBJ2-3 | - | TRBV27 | CASTLVGGVPSTDTQYF
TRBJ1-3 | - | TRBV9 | CASSSGQGAAGNTIYF
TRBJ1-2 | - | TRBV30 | CAWSAGNNYGYTF
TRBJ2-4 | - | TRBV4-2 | CASGLGLAGANIQYF
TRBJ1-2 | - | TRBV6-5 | CASSSRTGDYGYTF